This TCR beta chain was found in a study of CD8+ T cells in alopecia areata. Study-wide background: Those patients who were treated received oral tofacitinib, which was given at 5 to 10 mg twice daily for moderate-to-severe alopecia areata.

Peripheral blood and lesional scalp punch biopsies were taken from alopecia areata patients. This clone showed up just a few times. The CDR3 spans 14 residues. Between the trimmed V and J ends, which lost 1 base and 3 bases, there was a span of 10 bases. CDR1 is MDHEN and CDR2 is SYDVKM in the germline V gene. cDNA serving as the sequencing template came from extracted, reverse transcribed RNA. The assay was immunoSEQ multiplex PCR, and TCRdb's table has in-frame clones only and misses some. Altogether under 70,000 clones are present, approximately 58% being singletons, with the ten largest covering about a sixth.

This TCR came from a human donor with alopecia areata. Sequenced material: CD8+ T cells sorted from blood, taken at week 0. The rearrangement joins TRBV28 to TRBJ2-7; D is undetermined. CDR3 DNA sequence: TGTGCCAGCAGTTTATCCTACTCATTCTACGAGCAGTACTTC. Translated: CASSLSYSFYEQYF.